This T cell receptor beta chain originates from a study of blood T cell repertoires in COVID-19. Looking at the study overall: Some COVID-19 samples were acute and others convalescent; all came from the United States, Italy and Spain. Sample material is recorded as cDNA or gDNA derived from T cells, B-cell-depleted T cells, or PBMCs.

Here immunoSEQ multiplex PCR was the method, and the copy in TCRdb shows in-frame clones only, minus some. The sample shows over 120,000 clones, just under 85% of them seen only once. Germline CDR1 reads LNHDA; CDR2 reads SQIVND (reference sequence). V trimming: 4 bases; J trimming: 0 bases; junction bases outside the gene matches: 6. The CDR3 runs to 17 residues. V and J are TRBV19 and TRBJ2-3; 11 nucleotides align to TRBD2. Sequencing was carried out using peripheral blood. This sequence originates from a woman aged 80 or over with acute or convalescent COVID-19. The CDR3 DNA is TGTGCCAGTAGTACGGGCCTAGCGGGGGGTAGCACAGATACGCAGTATTTT. Translation: CASSTGLAGGSTDTQYF.